The rows below give T cell receptor beta chains drawn from one sample of a study of OX40 agonist ivuxolimab in advanced cancers. Method: immunoSEQ multiplex PCR; TCRdb's copy keeps in-frame clones and lacks some. This sample has just over 95,000 clones, with approximately 86% found just once. The sample consisted of CD4+ or CD8+ T cells sorted from blood, taken in a trial of the OX40 agonist ivuxolimab. These receptors all come from an adult with an advanced solid tumor such as melanoma, head and neck, liver or kidney cancer. The CDR3 runs from the conserved cysteine through the conserved F or W. The order of the fields is J gene, V gene, D gene, CDR3 protein. A D gene is named only where the DNA matches it firmly.

TRBJ2-2	TRBV9	TRBD1	CASSVGTVLRQGSGELFF
TRBJ1-5	TRBV6-1	.	CASSEGIRIYQHF
TRBJ2-2	TRBV14	.	CASSLGHYTGELFF
TRBJ2-5	TRBV6-1	.	CASSRSGTGETQYF
TRBJ2-3	TRBV11-2	.	CASSLDPGYTDTQYF
TRBJ1-6	TRBV6-6	.	CASSYAASGGSPLHF
TRBJ1-3	TRBV5-6	.	CASSFGLRGIIGNTIYF
TRBJ2-3	TRBV5-1	.	CASSLVTGGTDTQYF
TRBJ1-5	TRBV6-5	.	CASSKDGNQPQHF
TRBJ2-3	TRBV2	TRBD2	CASSQRERIGDTQYF
TRBJ2-7	TRBV28	TRBD1	CASCPQGEPYEQYF
TRBJ1-3	TRBV5-4	TRBD1	CASAYQGAPGNTIYF
TRBJ2-5	TRBV4-1	.	CASSQAREETQYF
.	TRBV10-3	TRBD2	CAISETSVPYEQYF
TRBJ2-5	TRBV11-2	.	CASSLSQQETQYF
TRBJ2-7	TRBV6-1	TRBD2	CASSVLAGTGEQYF
TRBJ2-3	TRBV20-1	.	CSRENTDTQYF
TRBJ2-7	TRBV6-1	TRBD1	CASSVSGQGTTYEQYF
TRBJ2-7	TRBV25-1	TRBD1	CASSGRGRGHREQYF
TRBJ1-1	TRBV2	.	CASSLGQTEAFF
TRBJ2-7	TRBV6-6	TRBD2	CASRFLAGAYEQYF
TRBJ2-3	TRBV4-1	TRBD2	CASSQEGLADTDTQYF
TRBJ2-7	TRBV4-1	.	CASSQGVFSRSYEQYF
TRBJ2-4	TRBV5-4	.	CASSLGDAERAKNIQYF
TRBJ1-2	TRBV19	.	CASSIGGSYGYTF
TRBJ1-2	TRBV20-1	.	CSARSVNGYTF
TRBJ1-2	TRBV6-1	.	CASSEALGMVYGYTF
TRBJ2-7	TRBV6-5	TRBD1	CASSYGQGNYEQYF
TRBJ2-3	TRBV5-1	.	CASSWALSTDTQYF
TRBJ2-1	TRBV7-9	TRBD1	CASSFFRDRGYEQFF
TRBJ1-5	TRBV7-2	TRBD1	CASSTQTRGMDNQPQHF
TRBJ2-3	TRBV11-2	.	CASSLNRPGSTDTQYF
TRBJ2-7	TRBV30	TRBD2	CAWAIAGGYEQYF
TRBJ2-3	TRBV9	.	CASSVEASTDTQYF
TRBJ2-7	TRBV27	.	CASSPQGSTYEQYF
TRBJ2-2	TRBV11-2	.	CASSQTGFATGELFF
TRBJ1-1	TRBV15	.	CATSSGGVLGAFF
TRBJ2-7	TRBV11-3	.	CASSPRDYGYEQYF
TRBJ2-1	TRBV14	TRBD2	CASSRIRTSGRYNEQFF
TRBJ2-1	TRBV11-2	.	CASSLPSYNEQFF
TRBJ2-5	TRBV28	.	CASSLGPYQETQYF
TRBJ1-1	TRBV6-6	TRBD1	CASSSTTGLNTEAFF
TRBJ2-1	TRBV7-3	.	CARMGHSSYNEQFF
TRBJ1-2	TRBV2	.	CASRSPQDPGDYGYTF
TRBJ2-7	TRBV27	TRBD1	CASSLGDRGYEQYF
TRBJ2-7	TRBV27	.	CASSFAGYDNYEQYF
TRBJ2-7	TRBV27	.	CASSSGSLSSYEQYF
TRBJ2-5	TRBV11-3	.	CASSLSRDETQYF
TRBJ2-2	TRBV7-2	.	CASSLSSKNTGELFF
TRBJ2-3	TRBV28	.	CASGKRTAETQYF
TRBJ2-1	TRBV5-6	TRBD2	CASSPRSSGSLYEQFF
TRBJ1-1	TRBV27	.	CASSSHGPQNTEAFF
TRBJ2-3	TRBV27	.	CASSPDVSTDTQYF
TRBJ2-3	TRBV5-6	.	CASTRDFWGDTQYF
TRBJ1-6	TRBV7-8	.	CASSLYRSNSPLHF
TRBJ2-3	TRBV7-9	.	CASSWVFGDTQYF
TRBJ2-1	TRBV5-1	TRBD2	CASSWLTSGRNNEQFF